This T cell receptor (beta chain) originates from a study of cytomegalovirus exposure and HLA in healthy donors. The PCR made use of 60 Vbeta and 13 Jbeta primers. The table came from immunoSEQ multiplex PCR; TCRdb's copy has only in-frame clones and leaves some out. The sample has under 130,000 clones, about 80% seen once. The germline V gene has CDR1 MNHNS and CDR2 SASEGT. The CDR3 runs 13 residues. With 9 bases removed from V and 6 bases from J, the gap between germline ends came to 15 bases. Each donor was healthy, and each was a bone marrow donor. The receptor's source is a man in his fifties or sixties in good health and CMV-seropositive. V usage is TRBV6-1 and J usage is TRBJ1-5; TRBD1 might be the D (5 bases). Specimen: PBMCs. CDR3 nucleotides: TGTGCCAGTCAGGTCCTTGGGGCTCAGCCCCAGCATTTT. Amino acid sequence: CASQVLGAQPQHF.